These 32 T cell receptor beta chains came from one sample sequenced in a study of cytomegalovirus exposure and HLA in healthy donors. The PCR employed 60 Vbeta primers together with 13 Jbeta primers. Clones were sequenced by immunoSEQ multiplex PCR, and TCRdb holds only the in-frame ones, with some missing. The sample shows over 100,000 clones, roughly 63% of them seen only once. The material sequenced was PBMCs. Every receptor here comes from a woman aged 70-85 years in good health and CMV-seropositive.

This clone has just a few counts. J is TRBJ1-1 and V is TRBV5-1; no reliable D call. Germline loops: CDR1 SGHRS, CDR2 YFSETQ. The CDR3 has 15 amino acids. The germline V and J ends were trimmed by 1 base and 1 base, with 11 bases remaining between them. The CDR3 reads CASSLYRGENTEAFF. CDR3 sequence (DNA): TGCGCCAGCAGCTTGTATCGGGGTGAGAACACTGAAGCTTTCTTT.

This clone was counted only a few times. The CDR3 region is CAWTTIDIHYTF. CDR3 in DNA: TGTGCCTGGACCACCATAGACATCCACTACACCTTC. The J gene is TRBJ1-2, the V gene TRBV30; D remains unclear. Germline CDR1 and CDR2: GTSNPN and SVGIG (reference sequence). The CDR3 loop spans 12 amino acids. The V and J ends lost 4 bases and 10 bases respectively, with 16 bases between them.

A few counts support this clone. The chain is built from TRBV2 and TRBJ1-1; D remains ambiguous. V lost 8 bases and J 2 bases, leaving 12 bases between the germline ends. Germline V gives CDR1 SNHLY, CDR2 FYNNEI. This CDR3 comprises 13 residues. The CDR3 sequence: CASATEANTEAFF. The CDR3 DNA is TGTGCCAGCGCCACTGAGGCTAACACTGAAGCTTTCTTT. The whole variable domain, remainder taken from reference TRBV2 and TRBJ1-1, is EPEVTQTPSHQVTQMGQEVILRCVPISNHLYFYWYRQILGQKVEFLVSFYNNEISEKSEIFDDQFSVERPDGSNFTLKIRSTKLEDSAMYFCASATEANTEAFFGQGTRLTVV.

This chain connects TRBV4-3 to TRBJ2-1, with 8 nucleotides matching TRBD2. In germline, CDR1 is LGHNA, CDR2 YSLEER. The CDR3 loop spans 16 amino acids. Trimming took 1 base from V and 8 from J; bases not matched to a gene: 10. The CDR3: CASSQGGTRGRDEQFF. The CDR3 coding sequence is TGCGCCAGCAGCCAAGGGGGGACTAGGGGGAGGGATGAGCAGTTCTTC.

The chain recombines TRBV6-5 with TRBJ2-1, with D perhaps TRBD2 (6 bases). CDR3 length equals 14 residues. With 2 bases removed from V and 6 bases from J, the gap between germline ends came to 11 bases. CDR1 and CDR2 from the germline V gene are MNHEY and SVGAGI. The CDR3 nucleotides read TGTGCCAGCAGTTACGCCGCGGGGATCAATGAGCAGTTCTTC. This codes for CASSYAAGINEQFF.

This clone was counted a few times. V usage is TRBV30 and J usage is TRBJ1-3; weak D call: TRBD1 (6 bases). The germline V gene encodes CDR1 GTSNPN and CDR2 SVGIG (reference sequence). V was pared by 4 bases and J by 4 bases, with 11 bases between. The CDR3 runs to 13 residues. CDR3 sequence reads: CAWKGVGGNTIYF. CDR3 coding DNA: TGTGCCTGGAAGGGGGTGGGAGGAAACACCATATATTTT.

With regard to this clone: The CDR3 carries no conserved terminal phenylalanine or tryptophan, so it likely arises from a read error. The J gene is TRBJ2-3, the V gene TRBV29-1; TRBD2 matches at 7 bases. V shed 4 bases and J 1 base; nucleotides not matched to a gene: 2. The CDR3 totals 13 residues. CDR1 and CDR2 from the germline V gene are SQVTM and ANQGSEA. CDR3 nucleotides: TGCAGCGTTGTGGCGGGGGGCACAGATACGCAGTATGTT. It encodes CSVVAGGTDTQYV.

This clone was observed a few times. V usage is TRBV6-5 and J usage is TRBJ2-7; D may be TRBD2 (7 bases). CDR3 length: 13 residues. V gave up 7 bases and J gave up 4 bases, with 14 bases separating them. The germline gives CDR1 MNHEY, CDR2 SVGAGI. CDR3 sequence: CASMPGGAYEQYF. The CDR3 region has the DNA TGTGCCAGCATGCCGGGGGGCGCGTACGAGCAGTACTTC.

This chain uses TRBV14 with TRBJ1-6, with D unclear. Trimming left V 3 bases short and J 6 bases short, with 12 bases between. Germline values: CDR1 SGHDN, CDR2 FVKESK. This CDR3 spans 15 amino acids. The CDR3 is CASSQVALSNSPLHF. The CDR3 nucleotides are TGTGCCAGCAGCCAGGTTGCTTTGAGTAATTCACCCCTCCACTTT.

This sequence joins TRBV10-3 and TRBJ1-4, with 9 bases identical to TRBD1. Germline-derived CDR1 and CDR2 are ENHRY and SYGVKD. The CDR3 is made up of 13 amino acids. V lost 9 bases, J lost 6 bases, and 5 bases stayed unmatched. The CDR3 DNA reads as TGTGCCATTGGGACAGGGAGAGATGAAAAACTGTTTTTT. Amino acid sequence: CAIGTGRDEKLFF.

This sequence joins TRBV6-5 and TRBJ1-1; tentatively, D is TRBD1 (5 bases). In germline, CDR1 is MNHEY, CDR2 SVGAGI. CDR3 size: 15 residues. Deletions cut 6 bases from V and 1 base from J, with 15 bases between. The chain's CDR3 is CASSGTPARNTEAFF. The CDR3, as DNA: TGTGCCAGCAGCGGGACTCCGGCTCGGAACACTGAAGCTTTCTTT.

The chain carries TRBV4-2 and TRBJ1-1, with a possible D match to TRBD1 (5 bases). Trimming shortened V by 0 bases and J by 0 bases, and 11 bases separated the two germline ends. CDR1 and CDR2 (germline): LGHNA, YNFKEQ. The CDR3 has 16 amino acids. The CDR3 is CASSQDGAGLNTEAFF. The CDR3 nucleotides are TGTGCCAGCAGCCAAGATGGGGCAGGTTTGAACACTGAAGCTTTCTTT.

CDR3 coding DNA: TGTGCCAGCAGTGAACAGCGGGGGGCCCAAGAGACCCAGTACTTC. It codes for CASSEQRGAQETQYF. The chain uses TRBV6-4 and TRBJ2-5; 9 bases fit TRBD2. The length of the CDR3 is 15 residues. V trimming: 3 bases; J trimming: 1 base; junction bases outside the gene matches: 3. The germline V gene has CDR1 MRHNA and CDR2 SNTAGT.

This clone was seen a handful of times. V gene TRBV7-2 combines with J gene TRBJ2-2; 9 bases map to TRBD2. CDR1 and CDR2 (germline): SGHTA, FQGNSA. The CDR3 contains 16 residues. The junction had 4 bases not matched to a gene; V was cut back by 1 base and J by 4 bases. CDR3 bases: TGTGCCAGCAGCTTAGGGCGGGGGGGCCGCACCGGGGAGCTGTTTTTT. This gives the protein CASSLGRGGRTGELFF.

This clone was observed a few times. The chain is built from TRBV7-8 and TRBJ2-3; TRBD2 aligns across 9 bases. V lost 6 bases to trimming and J lost 3 bases; unmatched junction nucleotides: 7. Per the germline V gene, CDR1 is SGHVS and CDR2 is FQNEAQ. This CDR3 contains 15 residues. The CDR3 nucleotides are TGTGCCAGCAGGTTTAGCGGGGGAGGGACAGATACGCAGTATTTT. Protein product: CASRFSGGGTDTQYF. Variable domain in full (rest from reference TRBV7-8 and TRBJ2-3): GAGVSQSPRYKVAKRGQDVALRCDPISGHVSLFWYQQALGQGPEFLTYFQNEAQLDKSGLPSDRFFAERPEGSVSTLKIQRTQQEDSAVYLCASRFSGGGTDTQYFGPGTRLTVL.

This rearrangement joins TRBV29-1 to TRBJ2-1; 10 nucleotides agree with TRBD2. V trimming: 4 bases; J trimming: 4 bases; junction bases outside the gene matches: 1. Germline CDR1 reads SQVTM; CDR2 reads ANQGSEA. This CDR3 comprises 13 residues. The CDR3, as DNA: TGCAGCGTTGCAGCGGGGGGGTACAATGAGCAGTTCTTC. Residues: CSVAAGGYNEQFF.

This clone was observed a handful of times. The gene calls are TRBV19 and TRBJ2-1, with 10 bases identical to TRBD1. This CDR3 region has 15 residues. Per the germline V gene, CDR1 is LNHDA and CDR2 is SQIVND (reference sequence). V lost 7 bases to trimming and J lost 0 bases; unmatched junction nucleotides: 3. The DNA for the CDR3 is TGTGCCAGTATCTGGACAGGGGGCTCCTACAATGAGCAGTTCTTC. Protein product: CASIWTGGSYNEQFF.

The genes are TRBV5-1 and TRBJ2-1; 7 nucleotides line up with TRBD2. J was trimmed by 8 bases and V by 2 bases; bases with no gene match: 4. The CDR3 is 13 residues long. CDR1 and CDR2 from the germline V gene are SGHRS and YFSETQ. The CDR3 bases are TGCGCCAGCAGCTTATCGACTAGCCATGAGCAGTTCTTC. Its translation: CASSLSTSHEQFF.

This clone has more than one count but fewer than ten. The CDR3 spells CASSQRTGGTGGYGYTF. DNA of the CDR3: TGCGCCAGCAGCCAAAGGACAGGGGGGACAGGGGGCTATGGCTACACCTTC. The chain links TRBV4-3 to TRBJ1-2, with TRBD1 matching over 11 bases. Germline V gene data show CDR1 as LGHNA and CDR2 as YSLEER. Trimming took 2 bases from V and 4 from J; bases not matched to a gene: 9. This CDR3 is built from 17 residues.

The V and J genes are TRBV10-1 and TRBJ1-1, with no clear D. Germline assignment: CDR1 WNHNN and CDR2 SYGVQD (reference sequence). V gave up 3 bases and J gave up 0 bases, with 23 bases separating them. This CDR3 spans 19 amino acids. This CDR3 is CASSDYELASSLLNTEAFF. As DNA, the CDR3 is TGCGCCAGCAGTGATTACGAACTAGCCTCCTCTTTGTTGAACACTGAAGCTTTCTTT.

Details on this clone: The same CDR3 arises from other DNA sequences in this sample as well. The chain recombines TRBV7-9 with TRBJ2-5; possible D gene TRBD1, 6 bases. Trimming removed 0 bases at V and 5 bases at J, with 7 bases between. In germline, CDR1 is SEHNR, CDR2 FQNEAQ (reference sequence). The CDR3 runs to 13 residues. In DNA form, the CDR3 reads TGTGCCAGCAGCTTAGCTGGGGGCGAGACCCAGTACTTC. Translating gives CASSLAGGETQYF.

The table lists this clone with a few counts. The gene calls are TRBV5-4 and TRBJ2-2, with TRBD1 matching 9 bases. V trimming: 0 bases; J trimming: 6 bases; junction bases outside the gene matches: 3. The germline gives CDR1 SGHNT, CDR2 YYREEE (reference sequence). This CDR3 has 15 residues. The CDR3 DNA reads as TGTGCCAGCAGCTTGGACAGGGGGCTGGCCGGGGAGCTGTTTTTT. Translated: CASSLDRGLAGELFF.

The chain recombines TRBV6-5 with TRBJ1-1; D perhaps matches TRBD1 (6 bases). Germline lookup yields CDR1 MNHEY and CDR2 SVGAGI. Trimming shortened V by 8 bases and J by 1 base, and 17 bases separated the two germline ends. This CDR3 has 15 residues. The CDR3: CASAYRAQSNTEAFF. In DNA, the CDR3 is TGTGCCAGCGCCTACAGGGCCCAATCGAACACTGAAGCTTTCTTT.

This clone is a singleton in its sample. The chain carries TRBV11-2 and TRBJ1-5, with TRBD1 identical over 9 bases. Trimming took 4 bases from V and 7 from J; bases not matched to a gene: 2. Germline V gene sequence: CDR1 SGHAT, CDR2 FQNNGV. CDR3 length: 13 amino acids. The CDR3 here is CASSWDRDQPQHF. The CDR3, as DNA: TGTGCCAGCAGCTGGGACAGGGACCAGCCCCAGCATTTT. The whole variable domain, filled in from reference TRBV11-2 and TRBJ1-5, reads EAGVAQSPRYKIIEKRQSVAFWCNPISGHATLYWYQQILGQGPKLLIQFQNNGVVDDSQLPKDRFSAERLKGVDSTLKIQPAKLEDSAVYLCASSWDRDQPQHFGDGTRLSIL.

For the CDR3, the DNA is TGCGCCAGCAGCGGCGGGGGCCCCTCGTACCAAGAGACCCAGTACTTC. This codes for CASSGGGPSYQETQYF. This chain links TRBV5-1 with TRBJ2-5; tentatively, D is TRBD2 (7 bases). CDR3 length: 16 amino acids. The V end lost 4 bases, the J end lost 0 bases, and 16 bases lay between the germline ends. The germline V gene has CDR1 SGHRS and CDR2 YFSETQ.

The rearrangement uses TRBV27 and TRBJ2-2; possible D gene TRBD2, 7 bases. V was shortened by 6 bases and J by 5 bases, with 13 bases between the two germline ends. In germline, CDR1 is MNHEY, CDR2 SMNVEV (reference sequence). This CDR3 spans 14 amino acids. In DNA, the CDR3 is TGTGCCAGCAGCCTCCGGGGGGCGACCGGGGAGCTGTTTTTT. Translating gives CASSLRGATGELFF.

This clone was detected only once. The chain couples TRBV19 to TRBJ1-1; D is possibly TRBD1 (6 bases). Germline V CDR1 and CDR2: LNHDA, SQIVND (reference sequence). The CDR3 spans 16 residues. Trimming left V 5 bases short and J 1 base short, with 17 bases between. CDR3 in amino acids: CASSGRAGVGNTEAFF. The CDR3 bases are TGTGCCAGTAGTGGTAGGGCAGGGGTGGGGAACACTGAAGCTTTCTTT.

The V and J genes are TRBV7-9 and TRBJ2-3; TRBD2 aligns across 8 bases. The CDR3 totals 16 residues. V shed 5 bases and J 0 bases; nucleotides not matched to a gene: 7. Germline CDR1 and CDR2: SEHNR and FQNEAQ (reference sequence). CDR3 sequence (DNA): TGTGCCAGCAGCCCCGTCGGGGGGGGTAGCACAGATACGCAGTATTTT. This encodes CASSPVGGGSTDTQYF.

A few counts support this clone. V usage is TRBV7-2 and J usage is TRBJ1-2; possible D gene TRBD1, 5 bases. CDR1 is SGHTA and CDR2 is FQGNSA in the germline V gene. The CDR3 contains 14 residues. V shed 5 bases and J shed 4 bases, with 14 bases lying between them. This chain's CDR3 is CASSASMGPYGYTF. The CDR3 DNA reads as TGTGCCAGCAGCGCATCCATGGGGCCCTATGGCTACACCTTC. The full variable domain, its missing parts supplied by reference TRBV7-2 and TRBJ1-2, is GAGVSQSPSNKVTEKGKDVELRCDPISGHTALYWYRQSLGQGLEFLIYFQGNSAPDKSGLPSDRFSAERTGGSVSTLTIQRTQQEDSAVYLCASSASMGPYGYTFGSGTRLTVV.

The chain combines TRBV7-9 with TRBJ1-3; 9 nucleotides match TRBD1. This CDR3 is 15 amino acids long. The V segment lost 5 bases and the J segment 3 bases; nucleotides outside the gene matches: 5. CDR1 and CDR2 (germline): SEHNR, FQNEAQ (reference sequence). The CDR3 loop reads CASSPWGQGGNTIYF. DNA for the CDR3: TGTGCCAGCAGCCCTTGGGGACAGGGTGGAAACACCATATATTTT.

This clone was seen a single time. This chain uses TRBV27 with TRBJ2-3; 7 positions agree with TRBD2. The CDR3 is 14 amino acids. V trimming: 2 bases; J trimming: 5 bases; junction bases outside the gene matches: 4. Germline V gene lookup returns CDR1 MNHEY and CDR2 SMNVEV (reference sequence). This CDR3 reads CASSLVGGGDTQYF. The CDR3 coding sequence is TGTGCCAGCAGTTTAGTGGGGGGGGGAGATACGCAGTATTTT.

The chain is built from TRBV5-1 and TRBJ2-7; 8 bases are a match to TRBD1. With 3 bases clipped from V and 6 bases from J, the junction kept 11 bases outside the gene matches. This CDR3 has 15 residues. CDR1 and CDR2 from the germline V gene are SGHRS and YFSETQ. The CDR3 bases are TGCGCCAGCAGCTCAATCGGACAGGGAGGCGCCGAGCAGTACTTC. Its translation is CASSSIGQGGAEQYF. The whole variable domain, remainder taken from reference TRBV5-1 and TRBJ2-7, is KAGVTQTPRYLIKTRGQQVTLSCSPISGHRSVSWYQQTPGQGLQFLFEYFSETQRNKGNFPGRFSGRQFSNSRSEMNVSTLELGDSALYLCASSSIGQGGAEQYFGPGTRLTVT.